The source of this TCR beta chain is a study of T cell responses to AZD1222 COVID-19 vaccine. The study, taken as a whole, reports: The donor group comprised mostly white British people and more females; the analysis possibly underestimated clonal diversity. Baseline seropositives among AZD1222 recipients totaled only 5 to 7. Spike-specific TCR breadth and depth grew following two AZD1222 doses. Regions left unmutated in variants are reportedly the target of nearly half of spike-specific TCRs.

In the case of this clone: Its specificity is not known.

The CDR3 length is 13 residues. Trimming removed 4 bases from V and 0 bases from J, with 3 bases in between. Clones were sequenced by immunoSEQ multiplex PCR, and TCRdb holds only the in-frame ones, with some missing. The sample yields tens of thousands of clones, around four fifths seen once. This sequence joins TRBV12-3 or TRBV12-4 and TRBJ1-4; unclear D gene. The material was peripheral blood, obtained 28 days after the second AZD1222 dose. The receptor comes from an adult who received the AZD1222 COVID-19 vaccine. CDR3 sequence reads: CASSSSTNEKLFF. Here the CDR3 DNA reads TGTGCCAGCAGTTCTTCAACTAATGAAAAACTGTTTTTT.